This T cell receptor beta chain was captured by sequencing in a study of beta chain features in type 1 diabetes. Study-wide points: A moderate, significant TCRB CDR3 shortening appeared in type 1 diabetes across four CD4+ subsets.

V trimming: 7 bases; J trimming: 5 bases; junction bases outside the gene matches: 15. The CDR3 covers 15 residues. Germline V lookup: CDR1 SQVTM, CDR2 ANQGSEA. As to this clone: Its antigen is unknown.

The whole isolated RNA underwent reverse transcription, so sequencing captured expressed TCRB transcripts. Only in-frame clones appear in the TCRdb table, and some are missing; sequencing was by immunoSEQ multiplex PCR. The sample shows some 290,000 clones, about 24% of them seen only once. This clonotype was sampled from a woman aged 25 to 45 with type 1 diabetes. The sample taken for sequencing was naive CD4+ T cells from blood. The V gene is TRBV29-1, the J gene TRBJ2-5; TRBD2 agrees at 8 bases. CDR3 coding DNA: TGCAGCGCCTCATCGGGGGGGCACCTCCGGGAGACCCAGTACTTC. Residues: CSASSGGHLRETQYF.